This TCR beta chain was profiled in a study of cytomegalovirus exposure and HLA in healthy donors. In the PCR, 60 Vbeta and 13 Jbeta primers were used. Per the study methods: A follow-up analysis tallied about 88 million unique TCR beta chains, approximately 11 million shared. Measured with immunoSEQ multiplex PCR; TCRdb has only the in-frame clones, and not every one. V, J and clone size are those of that table, while D and trimming were read from the DNA. This listing includes roughly 140,000 clones. Study-wide points: Sequencing had likely introduced a cluster of highly shared sequence variants as an artifact.

A remark on this clone: Its antigen remains unknown.

CDR3 length: 13 amino acids. V was cut by 1 base and J by 7 bases, with 10 bases left in between. Germline-derived CDR1 and CDR2 are MGHDK and SYGVNS. Sequences were obtained from PBMCs. The gene calls are TRBV25-1 and TRBJ1-1; D gene unclear. The receptor's source is a male donor in good health and CMV-seronegative. The CDR3 DNA reads as TGTGCCAGCAGTGAATTTGGAGGGATTGAAGCTTTCTTT. Protein sequence: CASSEFGGIEAFF.